Presented here are 10 T cell receptor beta chains from one specimen sequenced in a study of shared clonotypes between healthy human individuals. The protocol was immunoSEQ multiplex PCR, while the TCRdb copy is restricted to in-frame clones and leaves out a portion. This table has about 1.5 million clones, 98% appearing once. What was sequenced was naive CD4+ T cells sorted from blood. Described subset: CD45RA+ positively selected. The source is a young man in good health.

This clone was detected once. The gene calls are TRBV7-8 and TRBJ2-7, with D perhaps given as TRBD1 or TRBD2 (5 bases each). This CDR3 is built from 16 residues. The ends were cut back, 5 bases at V and 3 bases at J, with 20 bases in the middle. Germline loops: CDR1 SGHVS, CDR2 FQNEAQ. The CDR3 nucleotides read TGTGCCAGCAGCCCCCCGGCGGGCCAGGGTCTCTACGAGCAGTACTTC. Translating gives CASSPPAGQGLYEQYF.

The V gene is TRBV5-1, the J gene TRBJ2-7, with TRBD1 matching over 10 bases. Trimming cost V 0 bases and J 7 bases; bases outside gene matches: 13. CDR1 is SGHRS and CDR2 is YFSETQ in the germline V gene. The CDR3 runs to 17 residues. CDR3 sequence reads: CASSLGQGAPPLREQYF. DNA for the CDR3: TGCGCCAGCAGCTTGGGACAGGGGGCGCCCCCTTTGAGGGAGCAGTACTTC. Variable domain in full (rest from reference TRBV5-1 and TRBJ2-7): KAGVTQTPRYLIKTRGQQVTLSCSPISGHRSVSWYQQTPGQGLQFLFEYFSETQRNKGNFPGRFSGRQFSNSRSEMNVSTLELGDSALYLCASSLGQGAPPLREQYFGPGTRLTVT.

This clone was counted a single time. This chain connects TRBV5-1 to TRBJ2-7, with a weak D call TRBD2 (6 bases). CDR1 is SGHRS and CDR2 is YFSETQ in the germline V gene. Trimming removed 4 bases from V and 3 bases from J, with 14 bases in between. The CDR3 is 14 residues long. The CDR3 DNA reads as TGCGCCAGCAGCCCGGGACTTTTATACTACGAGCAGTACTTC. This gives the protein CASSPGLLYYEQYF.

The chain uses TRBV11-3 and TRBJ2-3; no reliable D call. Trimming cost V 3 bases and J 0 bases, with 13 bases left between them. From germline, CDR1 is SGHNT and CDR2 YENEEA. The CDR3 runs to 16 residues. DNA of the CDR3: TGTGCCAGCAGCTTTGGGTTGTGGGGTAGCACAGATACGCAGTATTTT. Translating gives CASSFGLWGSTDTQYF.

CDR3: CASSVTGSDQPQHF. DNA for the CDR3: TGTGCCAGCAGCGTGACAGGGAGTGATCAGCCCCAGCATTTT. The V gene is TRBV5-4, the J gene TRBJ1-5, with TRBD1 identical over 7 bases. Losses at the gene ends were 4 bases for V and 5 bases for J; bases not matched to a gene: 6. The CDR3 loop spans 14 amino acids. Germline V gene data show CDR1 as SGHNT and CDR2 as YYREEE (reference sequence).

Turning to this clone: The same CDR3 also results from other DNA sequences found in this sample. This chain uses TRBV4-3 with TRBJ2-1; D call uncertain. Trimming cost V 0 bases and J 3 bases, with 3 bases left between them. Germline loops: CDR1 LGHNA, CDR2 YSLEER. The CDR3 spans 13 residues. CDR3 sequence: CASSQDGYNEQFF. The CDR3 bases are TGCGCCAGCAGCCAAGACGGCTACAATGAGCAGTTCTTC.

V gene TRBV5-6 combines with J gene TRBJ1-5, with 10 bases identical to TRBD1. This CDR3 contains 17 residues. J lost 0 bases, V lost 6 bases, and 9 bases had no gene match. CDR1 is SGHDT and CDR2 is YYEEEE in the germline V gene. The CDR3 region is CASTRTGGLYSNQPQHF. CDR3 in DNA: TGTGCCAGCACTCGGACAGGGGGGCTTTATAGCAATCAGCCCCAGCATTTT. The full variable domain, in which reference TRBV5-6 and TRBJ1-5 provide the parts outside the CDR3, is DAGVTQSPTHLIKTRGQQVTLRCSPKSGHDTVSWYQQALGQGPQFIFQYYEEEERQRGNFPDRFSGHQFPNYSSELNVNALLLGDSALYLCASTRTGGLYSNQPQHFGDGTRLSIL.

This clone was found once. The chain couples TRBV13 to TRBJ2-7, with TRBD2 matching over 8 bases. The germline V gene has CDR1 PRHDT and CDR2 FYEKMQ (reference sequence). V gave up 4 bases and J gave up 0 bases; unmatched junction bases: 5. The CDR3 length is 15 residues. Written as DNA, the CDR3 is TGTGCCAGCAGCTATACTAGCGGAACCTCCTACGAGCAGTACTTC. The encoded protein is CASSYTSGTSYEQYF.

The chain recombines TRBV28 with TRBJ1-4; 8 positions match TRBD1. The V gene's germline CDR1 is MDHEN and CDR2 SYDVKM. The CDR3 spans 13 residues. V lost 8 bases, J lost 8 bases, and 7 bases stayed unmatched. CDR3 amino acids: CASFDRGREKLFF. The CDR3 DNA reads as TGTGCCAGCTTCGACAGGGGACGCGAAAAACTGTTTTTT. The variable domain in full, completed from reference TRBV28 and TRBJ1-4, reads DVKVTQSSRYLVKRTGEKVFLECVQDMDHENMFWYRQDPGLGLRLIYFSYDVKMKEKGDIPEGYSVSREKKERFSLILESASTNQTSMYLCASFDRGREKLFFGSGTQLSVL.

J is TRBJ2-3 and V is TRBV7-6; TRBD1 aligns across 9 bases. J was trimmed by 6 bases and V by 1 base; bases with no gene match: 5. Germline CDR1 and CDR2: SGHVS and FNYEAQ. The CDR3 length is 15 residues. The CDR3 spells CASSLGTGVSDTQYF. The CDR3 coding sequence is TGTGCCAGCAGCTTAGGGACAGGGGTTTCGGATACGCAGTATTTT.